Listed below are T cell receptor beta chains from one sample, sequenced in a study of blood T cell repertoires in COVID-19. Data came from immunoSEQ multiplex PCR; TCRdb stores just in-frame clones and leaves some out. The sample records under 300,000 clones, roughly 89% being singletons. Sequenced sample: PBMCs or T cells enriched from blood (not recorded which). The receptors were gathered from a woman aged 55-69 years who had recovered from COVID-19. The CDR3 runs from the conserved cysteine through the conserved F or W. A D gene is named only where the DNA matches it firmly. Rows may omit the clone size; those that give it use once, few, many or a size class.

TRBV19,16,TRBD1,TRBJ1-4,NA,TGTGCCAGTATGGACAGGGCAGATGGCATAGGTGAAAAACTGTTTTTT,CASMDRADGIGEKLFF
TRBV18,16,TRBD1,TRBJ2-1,NA,TGTGCCAGCTCACCATACGTAACAGGGGCGGACAATGAGCAGTTCTTC,CASSPYVTGADNEQFF
TRBV2,15,NA,TRBJ1-3,NA,TGTGCCAGCAGTGAAGGAAACGGACTCGGAAACACCATATATTTT,CASSEGNGLGNTIYF
TRBV3-1/TRBV3-2,15,TRBD2,TRBJ2-7,once,TGTGCCAGCAGCCTACTAGCGGGAGGTCCCTACGAGCAGTACTTC,CASSLLAGGPYEQYF
TRBV5-1,15,NA,TRBJ1-1,NA,TGCGCCAGCAGCAGGCTGGGGGGAGTGAACACTGAAGCTTTCTTT,CASSRLGGVNTEAFF
TRBV28,12,NA,TRBJ2-7,once,TGTGCCAGCAGCGCTACCACCTACGAGCAGTACTTC,CASSATTYEQYF
TRBV3-1/TRBV3-2,15,NA,TRBJ2-2,NA,TGTGCCAGCAGCATGCGGGACCTCCCAAGAGGGGAGCTGTTTTTT,CASSMRDLPRGELFF
TRBV11-3,13,NA,TRBJ1-4,NA,TGTGCCAGCAGCTTAGATGCCTCCGGAAAACTGTTTTTT,CASSLDASGKLFF
TRBV30,13,NA,TRBJ1-3,NA,TGTGCCTGGAATCCCTTATCTGGAAACACCATATATTTT,CAWNPLSGNTIYF
TRBV30,12,NA,TRBJ2-5,NA,TGTGCCTGGAGTTGGGGGGGCGAGACCCAGTACTTC,CAWSWGGETQYF
TRBV2,14,NA,TRBJ2-1,NA,TGTGCCAGCAGTGAACAGGGAGGTTTCAATGAGCAGTTCTTC,CASSEQGGFNEQFF
TRBV4-1,13,NA,TRBJ1-5,NA,TGCGCCAGCAGCCAAGGAAGGGGTCAGCCCCAGCATTTT,CASSQGRGQPQHF
TRBV19,15,TRBD2,TRBJ2-2,NA,TGTGCCAGTATCGGACTAGCGGGAGTCGCCGGGGAGCTGTTTTTT,CASIGLAGVAGELFF
TRBV18,15,NA,TRBJ1-5,NA,TGTGCCAGCTCACCACCGGCCGCGGGGCATCAGCCCCAGCATTTT,CASSPPAAGHQPQHF
TRBV9,15,TRBD1,TRBJ2-7,NA,TGTGCCAGCAGCCGCGGACAGGGGAATAAGTACGAGCAGTACTTC,CASSRGQGNKYEQYF
TRBV24-1,16,TRBD1,TRBJ2-1,NA,TGTGCCACCAGTGATCCGGGACAGGGACTCTACAATGAGCAGTTCTTC,CATSDPGQGLYNEQFF
TRBV7-3,13,NA,TRBJ2-3,NA,TGTGCCAGCAGCTCAGCCGGGGTGTATACGCAGTATTTT,CASSSAGVYTQYF
TRBV28,15,NA,TRBJ1-2,NA,TGTGCCAGCAGTTTACTAGAGGATGGGAACTATGGCTACACCTTC,CASSLLEDGNYGYTF
TRBV5-1,15,NA,TRBJ2-5,NA,TGCGCCAGCACCGAAGGGGCCATAACTGAGGAGACCCAGTACTTC,CASTEGAITEETQYF
TRBV3-1/TRBV3-2,13,NA,TRBJ2-7,NA,TGTGCCAGCAGCCTTCGGGACTCCTGGCAGCAGTACTTC,CASSLRDSWQQYF
TRBV30,14,TRBD2,TRBJ2-1,medium-sized,TGTGCCTGGAATGGGGTAGCGGGGGGTCGTGAGCAGTTCTTC,CAWNGVAGGREQFF
TRBV9,14,NA,TRBJ2-3,NA,TGTGCCAGCAGCGTAGGGGGACTGGCAGATACGCAGTATTTT,CASSVGGLADTQYF
TRBV9,16,TRBD2,TRBJ2-2,NA,TGTGCCAGCAGCCTCTCCCCCGGGACTAGCGCCGGGGAGCTGTTTTTT,CASSLSPGTSAGELFF
TRBV7-9,17,TRBD2,TRBJ2-1,once,TGTGCCAGCAGCTTATCCCAGGGGCGGGGGGCACACAATGAGCAGTTCTTC,CASSLSQGRGAHNEQFF
TRBV18,12,TRBD2,TRBJ2-7,once,TGTGCCAGCTCAACTGGACTAGCGGAGCAGTACTTC,CASSTGLAEQYF
TRBV5-1,15,NA,TRBJ2-7,NA,TGCGCCAGCAGCTTGGCCGTACAGAAAAACTACGAGCAGTACTTC,CASSLAVQKNYEQYF
TRBV13,16,NA,TRBJ2-1,NA,TGTGCCAGCAGCTTAGGCCTATCCATATCCTACAATGAGCAGTTCTTC,CASSLGLSISYNEQFF
TRBV10-3,15,NA,TRBJ2-6,NA,TGTGCCATCGCCCGAGGGCTGGCTGGGGCCAACGTCCTGACTTTC,CAIARGLAGANVLTF
TRBV28,14,NA,TRBJ2-3,NA,TGTGCCAGCAGTATTCCGGGAGCACGAGATACGCAGTATTTT,CASSIPGARDTQYF
TRBV5-1,14,TRBD1,TRBJ1-2,NA,TGCGCCAGCACTGAACCAGGGGGTCCGGGAGGCTACACCTTC,CASTEPGGPGGYTF
TRBV5-5,16,TRBD1,TRBJ1-2,NA,TGTGCCAGCAGCTTGGACCAAAGGCAGGGGGCGTTGGGCTACACCTTC,CASSLDQRQGALGYTF
TRBV7-9,15,NA,TRBJ2-4,once,TGTGCCAGCAGCCCCTCCGGGGTAGCCAAAAACATTCAGTACTTC,CASSPSGVAKNIQYF
TRBV29-1,14,TRBD2,TRBJ2-7,few,TGCAGCGTTGCTCAGACTAGCGGGAGATCCGAGCAGTACTTC,CSVAQTSGRSEQYF
TRBV3-1/TRBV3-2,14,TRBD1,TRBJ2-7,NA,TGTGCCAGCAGCTTTGGGACAGGTGACTACGAGCAGTACTTC,CASSFGTGDYEQYF
TRBV18,12,NA,TRBJ1-1,NA,TGTGCCTTTCCCAGGGTGGACACTGAAGCTTTCTTT,CAFPRVDTEAFF
TRBV11-3,13,NA,TRBJ1-1,NA,TGTGCCAGCAGCCCCGGGAGATTCACTGAAGCTTTCTTT,CASSPGRFTEAFF
TRBV7-9,16,NA,TRBJ1-1,NA,TGTGCCAGCAGCTCCCAGGGAGGACCCATGAACACTGAAGCTTTCTTT,CASSSQGGPMNTEAFF
TRBV7-8,18,TRBD2,TRBJ2-1,NA,TGTGCCAGCAGCGTTACCGGGACTAGCGGGGGGCTACTCAATGAGCAGTTCTTC,CASSVTGTSGGLLNEQFF
TRBV30,14,TRBD1,TRBJ2-7,few,TGTGCCTGGAGGTGGGGGACAGGGTCTTACGAGCAGTACTTC,CAWRWGTGSYEQYF
TRBV5-8,16,TRBD2,TRBJ2-5,NA,TGTGCCAGCAGCTTGGGAACTAGCGGGGGGGAAGAGACCCAGTACTTC,CASSLGTSGGEETQYF
TRBV11-2,11,NA,TRBJ2-3,NA,TGTGCCAGCTCCTATGCAGATACGCAGTATTTT,CASSYADTQYF
TRBV19,12,NA,TRBJ2-3,NA,TGTGCCAGTAGTCCTAGCACAGATACGCAGTATTTT,CASSPSTDTQYF
TRBV10-3,15,TRBD2,TRBJ2-5,NA,TGTGCCATCAGCCCGGGACTAGCTCTCCAAGAGACCCAGTACTTC,CAISPGLALQETQYF
TRBV5-4,17,TRBD2,TRBJ2-5,NA,TGTGCCAGCAGCTTGGTCTTGGGGGGGGGACACCAAGAGACCCAGTACTTC,CASSLVLGGGHQETQYF
TRBV28,15,TRBD2,TRBJ2-1,NA,TGTGCCAGCAGTTCCTCTAGCGGGAGTAGGCATGAGCAGTTCTTC,CASSSSSGSRHEQFF
TRBV7-9,15,NA,TRBJ2-5,NA,TGTGCCAGCAGCGACGCCGGGCGGGGTGAAGAGACCCAGTACTTC,CASSDAGRGEETQYF
TRBV5-1,16,NA,TRBJ1-2,NA,TGCGCCAGCAGCTCCCGGGACACCCAGGGATGGAATGGCTACACCTTC,CASSSRDTQGWNGYTF
TRBV7-9,13,NA,TRBJ1-2,NA,TGTGCCAGCGGGGGCAGGTATTTTTATGGCTACACCTTC,CASGGRYFYGYTF
TRBV6-4,13,NA,TRBJ1-6,NA,TGTGCCAGCAGTGCACAGGTGGAATCACCCCTCCACTTT,CASSAQVESPLHF
TRBV11-2,14,NA,TRBJ1-1,NA,TGTGCCAGCAGCTTAGGTCGGGGTATCACTGAAGCTTTCTTT,CASSLGRGITEAFF
TRBV3-1/TRBV3-2,15,TRBD2,TRBJ2-1,NA,TGTGCCAGCAGCCCCATACTAGCGGGAGTTGTTGAGCAGTTCTTC,CASSPILAGVVEQFF
TRBV5-1,13,NA,TRBJ1-2,NA,TGCGCCAGCAGCACAGACCCCGTAGAGGGCTACACCTTC,CASSTDPVEGYTF
TRBV9,18,TRBD2,TRBJ2-2,NA,TGTGCCAGCAGCGTAGCCCCTAGCGGGAGGGCCAGCACCGGGGAGCTGTTTTTT,CASSVAPSGRASTGELFF
TRBV5-1,14,TRBD2,TRBJ2-5,NA,TGCGCCAGCGCAGGGGTAGCGGGGAAAGAGACCCAGTACTTC,CASAGVAGKETQYF
TRBV5-1,15,NA,TRBJ2-3,NA,TGCGCCAGCAGCTTCCGCGGGGGCTACACAGATACGCAGTATTTT,CASSFRGGYTDTQYF
TRBV2,14,NA,TRBJ1-6,NA,TGTGCCAGCAGTGGGACACCCTATAATTCACCCCTCCACTTT,CASSGTPYNSPLHF
TRBV7-3,15,NA,TRBJ2-3,NA,TGTGCCAGCAGCTCTTCGGCCAGGCTCAGGGATACGCAGTATTTT,CASSSSARLRDTQYF
TRBV9,22,TRBD2,TRBJ2-1,NA,TGTGCCAGCAGCGGGCCCAGACCCGGGACTAGCGGACTTAAAAGCTCCTACAATGAGCAGTTCTTC,CASSGPRPGTSGLKSSYNEQFF
TRBV5-4,16,NA,TRBJ1-1,NA,TGTGCCAGCAGCTTTTGGGAGTGGGGTGGGGAAGCCGAAGCTTTCTTT,CASSFWEWGGEAEAFF
TRBV6-5,15,TRBD2,TRBJ2-2,NA,TGTGCCAGCAGCAACCTAGCGGGGGGCACCGGGGAGCTGTTTTTT,CASSNLAGGTGELFF